The next 3 T cell receptor beta chains were all read from a single sample in a study of OX40 agonist ivuxolimab in advanced cancers. Sequencing used immunoSEQ multiplex PCR; TCRdb keeps in-frame clones, though not all of them. This sample has roughly 24,000 clones, with 84% found just once. Sequenced material: CD4+ or CD8+ T cells sorted from blood, taken in a trial of the OX40 agonist ivuxolimab. The receptor source for this set is an adult with an advanced solid tumor such as melanoma, head and neck, liver or kidney cancer.

The CDR3 region has the DNA TGTGCCAGCAGCGCCCGCGGGGGGGCCTCGGAGACCCAGTACTTC. Protein product: CASSARGGASETQYF. The chain has TRBV9 and TRBJ2-5, with TRBD2 matching over 9 bases. CDR3 length: 15 amino acids. The germline V gene encodes CDR1 SGDLS and CDR2 YYNGEE. Losses at the gene ends were 3 bases for V and 5 bases for J; bases not matched to a gene: 8.

The chain employs TRBV7-3 and TRBJ2-4; D may be TRBD2 (6 bases). The CDR3 sequence is 17 residues long. Germline lookup yields CDR1 SGHTA and CDR2 FQGTGA. Between the trimmed V and J ends, which lost 2 bases and 6 bases, there was a span of 20 bases. The CDR3, as DNA: TGTGCCAGCAGCTTAGGTCAACCTGGACTTAGCGGAAACATTCAGTACTTC. It translates to CASSLGQPGLSGNIQYF.

The rearrangement uses TRBV19 and TRBJ1-5; tentative D call: TRBD1 (6 bases). CDR1 and CDR2 (germline): LNHDA, SQIVND (reference sequence). V was shortened by 7 bases and J by 3 bases, with 16 bases between the two germline ends. This CDR3 has 15 amino acids. As DNA, the CDR3 is TGTGCCAGTAAACCGGGGGCAGGGCTCAATCAGCCCCAGCATTTT. Its protein product is CASKPGAGLNQPQHF.